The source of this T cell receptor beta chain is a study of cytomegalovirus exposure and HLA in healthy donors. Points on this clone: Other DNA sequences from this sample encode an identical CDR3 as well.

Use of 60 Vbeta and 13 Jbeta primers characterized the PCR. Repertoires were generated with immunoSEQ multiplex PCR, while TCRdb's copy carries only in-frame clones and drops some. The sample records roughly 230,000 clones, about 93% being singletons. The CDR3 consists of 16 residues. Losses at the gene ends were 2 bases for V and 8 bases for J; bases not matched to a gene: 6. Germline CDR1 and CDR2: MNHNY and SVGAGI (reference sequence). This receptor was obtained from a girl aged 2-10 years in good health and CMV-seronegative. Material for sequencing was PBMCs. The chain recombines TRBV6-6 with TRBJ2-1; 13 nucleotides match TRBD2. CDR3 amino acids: CASSYTGLAGEHEQFF. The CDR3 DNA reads TGTGCCAGCAGTTACACAGGACTAGCGGGGGAACATGAGCAGTTCTTC.